Listed here are 14 T cell receptor beta chains from one sample, sequenced in a study of T cell changes during pregnancy in multiple sclerosis. The method was immunoSEQ multiplex PCR; TCRdb's version includes in-frame clones alone and lacks a portion of them. The table shows 35,000 or so clones, with around 92% occurring only once. The sequenced sample was CD4+ T cells from peripheral blood mononuclear cells, obtained after pregnancy. These receptors originate from a female donor with multiple sclerosis, enrolled in a pregnancy study.

The chain is built from TRBV27 and TRBJ1-2; 10 nucleotides match TRBD1. CDR1 is MNHEY and CDR2 is SMNVEV in the germline V gene (reference sequence). J gave up 7 bases and V 5 bases, and 7 bases lay outside the gene matches. CDR3 length: 14 amino acids. The DNA of the CDR3 is TGTGCCAGCAGTCCCCCGGGACAGGGGAGTGGCTACACCTTC. It codes for CASSPPGQGSGYTF.

The chain employs TRBV7-9 and TRBJ1-2; 9 positions match TRBD1. V was pared by 3 bases and J by 4 bases, with 9 bases of the junction left unmatched. CDR3 length: 16 amino acids. The V gene's germline CDR1 is SEHNR and CDR2 FQNEAQ (reference sequence). CDR3 loop: CASSLGDRVGSYGYTF. The CDR3, as DNA: TGTGCCAGCAGCTTGGGGGACAGGGTTGGTAGCTATGGCTACACCTTC.

The rearrangement joins TRBV7-3 to TRBJ2-3, with 14 bases lining up with TRBD2. Germline CDR1 SGHTA, CDR2 FQGTGA. Unmatched junction bases numbered 12, after V lost 1 base and J lost 0 bases. This CDR3 comprises 21 residues. The CDR3, as DNA: TGTGCCAGCAGCTTAAAGTCTAGGACTAGCGGGGGGCTAGGGAGCACAGATACGCAGTATTTT. Its translation: CASSLKSRTSGGLGSTDTQYF.

This chain joins TRBV5-4 and TRBJ2-4, with 14 bases identical to TRBD2. From germline, CDR1 is SGHNT and CDR2 YYREEE (reference sequence). CDR3 length equals 18 residues. Germline trimming cut 4 bases from V and 9 bases from J; bases unmatched to any gene: 15. The CDR3: CASSPGTSGGAGSSIQYF. The CDR3 DNA is TGTGCCAGCAGCCCCGGGACTAGCGGGGGCGCCGGATCTAGCATTCAGTACTTC.

V and J are TRBV7-9 and TRBJ1-1; D gene ambiguous. V gave up 0 bases and J gave up 5 bases, with 7 bases separating them. CDR3 length: 13 residues. The germline gives CDR1 SEHNR, CDR2 FQNEAQ (reference sequence). CDR3 sequence (DNA): TGTGCCAGCAGCTTAGCACGAGAGACTGAAGCTTTCTTT. Translated: CASSLARETEAFF.

The rearrangement links TRBV6-5 to TRBJ2-7; 10 bases map to TRBD1. Germline CDR1 reads MNHEY; CDR2 reads SVGAGI. The junction had 8 bases not matched to a gene; V was cut back by 7 bases and J by 2 bases. The CDR3 loop spans 15 amino acids. CDR3 protein: CASKTWDRGTYEQYF. The CDR3 DNA reads TGTGCCAGCAAGACTTGGGACAGGGGAACCTACGAGCAGTACTTC.

V and J are TRBV7-9 and TRBJ2-1; TRBD2 matches 14 bases. Losses at the gene ends were 4 bases for V and 9 bases for J; bases not matched to a gene: 5. Germline V gene sequence: CDR1 SEHNR, CDR2 FQNEAQ (reference sequence). The CDR3 totals 15 residues. The CDR3 nucleotides are TGTGCCAGCAGCTCGGGACTAGCGGGAGTAAGTGAGCAGTTCTTC. Encoded protein: CASSSGLAGVSEQFF.

This clone came up a few times. V is TRBV6-6 and J is TRBJ2-7, with D tentatively TRBD2 (5 bases). Germline CDR1 and CDR2: MNHNY and SVGAGI (reference sequence). V was trimmed by 5 bases and J by 2 bases, leaving 10 bases between them. This CDR3 spans 13 amino acids. Here the CDR3 DNA reads TGTGCCAGCAGTGCCACCGGGACCTACGAGCAGTACTTC. This gives the protein CASSATGTYEQYF.

This rearrangement joins TRBV18 to TRBJ1-4; perhaps TRBD1 as D (5 bases). The V end was cut by 3 bases, the J end by 2 bases, with 16 bases between. Germline V gene sequence: CDR1 KGHSH, CDR2 LQKENI. CDR3 length equals 17 residues. CDR3 region: CASSPLTVGATNEKLFF. The CDR3 coding sequence is TGTGCCAGCTCACCGTTAACCGTAGGGGCGACTAATGAAAAACTGTTTTTT.

The CDR3 DNA reads TGTGCCGTCGGTCGAACCGGGGGGCTCACAGATACGCAGTATTTT. This codes for CAVGRTGGLTDTQYF. The rearrangement joins TRBV2 to TRBJ2-3, with D perhaps matching TRBD2 (7 bases). CDR1 is SNHLY, CDR2 FYNNEI, per germline. The V and J ends lost 11 bases and 2 bases respectively, with 20 bases between them. The CDR3 contains 15 residues.

The chain employs TRBV7-3 and TRBJ2-3, with 10 bases identical to TRBD1. This CDR3 has 12 amino acids. V was pared by 6 bases and J by 10 bases, with 4 bases of the junction left unmatched. CDR1 is SGHTA and CDR2 is FQGTGA in the germline V gene. The CDR3 bases are TGTGCCAGCAGTTACGGACAGGGGGCGCAGTATTTT. Protein sequence: CASSYGQGAQYF.

The chain links TRBV18 to TRBJ1-2; tentatively, D is TRBD1 (5 bases). The CDR3 extends over 13 amino acids. V gave up 10 bases and J gave up 3 bases, with 15 bases separating them. The germline CDR1 and CDR2 sequences are KGHSH and LQKENI. The CDR3 DNA reads as TGTGCCACCCAAGGGGAAAAGGACTATGGCTACACCTTC. Amino acids: CATQGEKDYGYTF.

This rearrangement joins TRBV2 to TRBJ1-2, with 8 nucleotides matching TRBD1. V lost 4 bases, J lost 8 bases, and 15 bases stayed unmatched. The CDR3 loop spans 16 amino acids. The germline V gene has CDR1 SNHLY and CDR2 FYNNEI. The CDR3 loop reads CASSGGQGSGRFGYTF. CDR3 in DNA: TGTGCCAGCAGTGGAGGACAGGGATCCGGTAGATTCGGCTACACCTTC.

The V call is TRBV18, the J call TRBJ1-5; TRBD1 matches 7 bases. Germline assignment: CDR1 KGHSH and CDR2 LQKENI. This CDR3 has 14 residues. V was clipped by 6 bases and J by 7 bases; unmatched bases: 9. The CDR3 sequence: CASSKTGPGQPQHF. DNA for the CDR3: TGTGCCAGCTCCAAGACAGGGCCCGGGCAGCCCCAGCATTTT.